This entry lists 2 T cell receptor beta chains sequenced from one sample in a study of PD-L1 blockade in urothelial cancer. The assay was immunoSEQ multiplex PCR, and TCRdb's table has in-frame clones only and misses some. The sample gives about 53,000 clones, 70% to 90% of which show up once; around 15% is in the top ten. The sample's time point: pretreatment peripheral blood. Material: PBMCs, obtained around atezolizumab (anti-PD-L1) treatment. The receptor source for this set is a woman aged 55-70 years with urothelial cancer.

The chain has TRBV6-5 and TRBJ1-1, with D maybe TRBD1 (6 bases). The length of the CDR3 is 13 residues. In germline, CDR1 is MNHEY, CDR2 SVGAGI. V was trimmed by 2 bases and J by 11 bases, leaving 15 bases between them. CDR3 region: CASSYPPGGAAFF. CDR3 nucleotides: TGTGCCAGCAGTTACCCCCCGGGGGGGGCCGCTTTCTTT.

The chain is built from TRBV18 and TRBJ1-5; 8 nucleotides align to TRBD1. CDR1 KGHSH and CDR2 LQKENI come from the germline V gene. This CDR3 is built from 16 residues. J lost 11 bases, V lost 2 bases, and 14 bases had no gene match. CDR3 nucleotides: TGTGCCAGCTCACCAGTTGGGACAGGAGCCCCGCAGGCCCAGCATTTT. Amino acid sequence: CASSPVGTGAPQAQHF. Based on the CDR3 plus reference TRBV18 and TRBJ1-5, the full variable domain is NAGVMQNPRHLVRRRGQEARLRCSPMKGHSHVYWYRQLPEEGLKFMVYLQKENIIDESGMPKERFSAEFPKEGPSILRIQQVVRGDSAAYFCASSPVGTGAPQAQHFGDGTRLSIL.